The next 13 T cell receptor beta chains were all read from a single sample in a study of blood T cell repertoires in COVID-19. Assay: immunoSEQ multiplex PCR; the TCRdb copy retains only in-frame clones and omits some. The repertoire holds about 74,000 clones, with roughly 80% as singletons. Sequenced input: peripheral blood. The receptors here all came from a man older than 75 with acute or convalescent COVID-19.

The genes are TRBV2 and TRBJ1-3; TRBD1 matches at 9 bases. The CDR3 extends over 15 amino acids. J gave up 3 bases and V 5 bases, and 5 bases lay outside the gene matches. From germline, CDR1 is SNHLY and CDR2 FYNNEI. The CDR3 region is CASSLQGAGGNTIYF. CDR3 in DNA: TGTGCCAGCAGTCTACAGGGGGCAGGTGGAAACACCATATATTTT.

This clone was recorded only once. This chain links TRBV11-2 with TRBJ2-1; 9 positions agree with TRBD2. There are 13 residues in the CDR3. V lost 4 bases, J lost 10 bases, and 5 bases stayed unmatched. Germline V lookup: CDR1 SGHAT, CDR2 FQNNGV. In DNA form, the CDR3 reads TGTGCCAGCAGCTATATCCTAGCGGGAGAGCAGTTCTTC. It encodes CASSYILAGEQFF.

The chain couples TRBV6-2 or TRBV6-3 to TRBJ1-5, with 10 bases aligning to TRBD1. The CDR3 runs 14 residues. V lost 6 bases and J lost 6; bases outside the gene matches: 5. Germline values: CDR1 MNHEY, CDR2 SVGEGT. The CDR3 DNA is TGTGCCAGCAGCGGGACAGGGGATTTTCAGCCCCAGCATTTT. Amino acids: CASSGTGDFQPQHF.

This chain uses TRBV6-5 with TRBJ1-5; 7 bases align to TRBD1. CDR3 length: 15 residues. Germline V gene lookup returns CDR1 MNHEY and CDR2 SVGAGI. J gave up 0 bases and V 5 bases, and 4 bases lay outside the gene matches. The CDR3 DNA sequence: TGTGCCAGCAGTAAACAGGGGAATAGCAATCAGCCCCAGCATTTT. It translates to CASSKQGNSNQPQHF.

The chain has TRBV18 and TRBJ1-4; 7 bases match TRBD1. Germline values: CDR1 KGHSH, CDR2 LQKENI. The ends lost 6 bases at V and 3 bases at J; junction bases unmatched: 4. The CDR3 runs to 14 residues. The CDR3 bases are TGTGCCAGCTCCCGAGGGACAGCTAATGAAAAACTGTTTTTT. Encoded protein: CASSRGTANEKLFF.

The rearrangement links TRBV28 to TRBJ2-7, with TRBD1 matching over 9 bases. Trimming removed 6 bases from V and 2 bases from J; junction bases left unmatched: 8. The CDR3 extends over 15 amino acids. CDR1 and CDR2 (germline): MDHEN, SYDVKM. The DNA for the CDR3 is TGTGCCAGCAGCTACTTAAGACAGGGGGCCTACGAGCAGTACTTC. It specifies CASSYLRQGAYEQYF.

The count of this clone is one. The V call is TRBV14, the J call TRBJ2-5; TRBD2 matches 7 bases. Per germline, CDR1 SGHDN and CDR2 FVKESK. V lost 0 bases, J lost 7 bases, and 14 bases stayed unmatched. The CDR3 totals 17 residues. The DNA of the CDR3 is TGTGCCAGCAGCCAAGAAAGCCTAGCGGCACACCGGTGGACCCAGTACTTC. It specifies CASSQESLAAHRWTQYF. Full variable domain (outside the CDR3, taken from reference TRBV14 and TRBJ2-5): EAGVTQFPSHSVIEKGQTVTLRCDPISGHDNLYWYRRVMGKEIKFLLHFVKESKQDESGMPNNRFLAERTGGTYSTLKVQPAELEDSGVYFCASSQESLAAHRWTQYFGPGTRLLVL.

In regard to this clone: The identical CDR3 is also encoded by other nucleotide sequences in the sample. The CDR3 sequence: CASSPTSGSTDTQYF. The CDR3 DNA sequence: TGTGCCAGCAGCCCGACTAGCGGGAGCACAGATACGCAGTATTTT. This chain joins TRBV9 and TRBJ2-3, with 10 positions matching TRBD2. The CDR3 is 15 residues long. V trimming: 4 bases; J trimming: 0 bases; junction bases outside the gene matches: 2. CDR1 and CDR2 (germline): SGDLS, YYNGEE.

The rearrangement uses TRBV3-1 (or the pseudogene TRBV3-2) and TRBJ2-3; 14 bases fit TRBD2. The CDR3 sequence is 17 residues long. Germline loops: CDR1 LGHDT, CDR2 YNNKEL (reference sequence). With 1 base clipped from V and 5 bases from J, the junction kept 5 bases outside the gene matches. The CDR3 nucleotides read TGTGCCAGCAGCCAAGCGGGGACTAGCGGGGGCGTAGATACGCAGTATTTT. It is translated as CASSQAGTSGGVDTQYF.

This chain connects TRBV5-1 to TRBJ2-7; D possibly corresponds to TRBD1 (6 bases). The CDR3 sequence is 16 residues long. CDR1 is SGHRS, CDR2 YFSETQ, per germline. V dropped 2 bases and J dropped 3 bases, with 18 bases sitting between them. The CDR3 DNA is TGCGCCAGCAGCTTCTCAGGGGCCAACATCGACTACGAGCAGTACTTC. This encodes CASSFSGANIDYEQYF.

The J gene is TRBJ1-5, the V gene TRBV19; D is undetermined. Trimming left V 4 bases short and J 6 bases short, with 16 bases between. The CDR3 length is 15 residues. Germline values: CDR1 LNHDA, CDR2 SQIVND (reference sequence). CDR3 sequence: CASSTGILRAQPQHF. The CDR3 nucleotides read TGTGCCAGTAGTACTGGGATCCTGAGGGCTCAGCCCCAGCATTTT.

The genes are TRBV7-2 and TRBJ1-1, with D hard to call. Germline assignment: CDR1 SGHTA and CDR2 FQGNSA. Deletions cut 1 base from V and 4 bases from J, with 13 bases between. CDR3 size: 15 residues. Here the CDR3 reads CASSLGGGMGTEAFF. The CDR3 DNA reads as TGTGCCAGCAGCTTAGGTGGCGGGATGGGCACTGAAGCTTTCTTT.

The chain uses TRBV3-1 (or the pseudogene TRBV3-2) and TRBJ2-3, with 11 bases identical to TRBD2. J was trimmed by 8 bases and V by 4 bases; bases with no gene match: 8. The germline CDR1 and CDR2 sequences are LGHDT and YNNKEL (reference sequence). The CDR3 loop spans 15 amino acids. The CDR3 DNA reads as TGTGCCAGCAGCCCTAGCGGGAGGTCCCAAGTTACGCAGTATTTT. This translates into CASSPSGRSQVTQYF.